This record covers a single T cell receptor (beta chain). Its antigen is not yet known. No per-base quality is available; no much larger clone lies one base away. TCR beta CDR3 regions were sequenced from DNA using the immunoSEQ Assay. The original pipeline was this. T cell density was computed as TCR beta template counts normalized to usable DNA estimated by amplifying housekeeping genes. Using the preseqR package, richness was estimated by extrapolating to 120,000 templates for tissue samples and 400,000 templates for PBMC samples. Clonality was calculated as one minus Pielou's evenness. To identify tissue-enriched TCRs, differential abundance testing was run on productive amino-acid clonotypes with a minimum total count of 5 and an alpha of 0.1. Repertoire overlap between compartments was quantified with the Jaccard Index and Morisita Overlap Index. GLIPH grouped TCR beta CDR3s together with public tetramer-defined viral CDR3s, and a viral motif had to include at least three viral sequences and show V-gene enrichment. The clones in this table, taken by TCRdb from immuneACCESS, are in-frame only. Not every clone is retained; where verified, under half of the shortfall comes from an unresolved V gene, and the cause of the rest is unknown. The D gene and trimming were derived from the DNA, and the V and J assignments and clone size from that table. The sample profile shows under 55,000 clones; roughly 90% of them were found once. Clones ranked in the top ten supply about 10% of the sample.

Counted from cysteine to phenylalanine, this CDR3 has 15 amino acids. Only CDR3 DNA is held: 45 bases, read in frame from base 1. Between the V and J ends, shortened by 4 bases and 1 base respectively, the junction contains 11 bases. CDR1 is given as SNHLY and CDR2 as FYNNEI, both from the germline V gene. The sample is drawn from a study of T cells in localized non-small cell lung cancer (dated by TCRdb to between 2020 and 2021). As for the study more broadly: T cell repertoires of hundreds of early-stage NSCLC patients were analyzed, with tumors being compared against uninvolved tumor-adjacent lungs. All 240 or so NSCLC patients in the cohort were treatment-naive and had localized lung tumors that were resected. Of the NSCLC patients, around 130 were male and roughly 100 were female, and the mean age was approximately 69 years. Overall study results and their limits: A median of roughly 56 of the top 100 tumor clones were detected in paired uninvolved adjacent lung, and 28 of these tumor clones were also found among the top 100 clones of the paired uninvolved adjacent lung. Longer overall survival was associated with higher T cell density in blood, whereas shorter survival was associated with higher clonality in adjacent lung. Because multi-region sequencing of the tumors was not done, intratumor heterogeneity could not be ruled out. Because the study design was exploratory, TCR variables were selected using unadjusted p-values without false-discovery rate correction. The highest T cell clonality was observed in uninvolved tumor-adjacent lung, where clonality exceeded that of tumor, suggesting that antigenic responses were more focused in uninvolved tumor-adjacent lung.

At diagnosis, peripheral blood, uninvolved tumor-adjacent lung and tumor were collected and stored as a combination of fresh-frozen and FFPE material. For TCR repertoire profiling, the blood samples were analyzed as peripheral blood mononuclear cells. This material consisted of PBMCs, taken before any cancer treatment. This sequence originates from a woman aged 40-70 years with stage II lung adenocarcinoma. The chain links TRBV2 with TRBJ2-1; the D gene is perhaps TRBD1 or TRBD2, as each covers 5 bases. The DNA is as follows: TGTGCCAGCAGTGGTGAGGGGTGGTCCTACAATGAGCAGTTCTTC. This translates into CASSGEGWSYNEQFF.